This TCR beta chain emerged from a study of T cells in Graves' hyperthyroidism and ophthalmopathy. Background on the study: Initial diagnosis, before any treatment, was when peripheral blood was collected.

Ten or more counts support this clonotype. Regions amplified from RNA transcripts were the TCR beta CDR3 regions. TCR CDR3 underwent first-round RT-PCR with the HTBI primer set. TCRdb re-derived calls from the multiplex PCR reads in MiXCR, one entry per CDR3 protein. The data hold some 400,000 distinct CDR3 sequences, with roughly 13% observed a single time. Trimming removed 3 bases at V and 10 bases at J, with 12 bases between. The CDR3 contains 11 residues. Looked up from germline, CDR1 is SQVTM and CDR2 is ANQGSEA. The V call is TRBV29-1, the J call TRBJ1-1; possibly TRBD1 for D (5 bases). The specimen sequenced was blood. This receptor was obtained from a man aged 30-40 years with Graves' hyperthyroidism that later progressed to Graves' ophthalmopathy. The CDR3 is CSVDMWGGAFF. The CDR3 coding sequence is TGCAGCGTTGATATGTGGGGGGGAGCTTTCTTT.